This T cell receptor beta chain was found in a study of cytomegalovirus exposure and HLA in healthy donors. The PCR was carried out with 60 Vbeta primers and 13 Jbeta primers. Assay: immunoSEQ multiplex PCR; the TCRdb copy retains only in-frame clones and omits some. The table has approximately 150,000 clones, almost 75% seen once. Regarding this clone: Its antigen is still unknown.

Healthy individuals who donated bone marrow served as the donors. V gave up 2 bases and J gave up 5 bases, with 9 bases separating them. This CDR3 comprises 14 residues. CDR1 and CDR2 from the germline V gene are MNHEY and SMNVEV (reference sequence). Findings and limits, study-wide: There were three CMV-associated chains whose specificity for CMV antigens was confirmed in vitro. Accurate prediction of most subjects' HLA-A and HLA-B alleles from TCR beta sequences was reported.

This sequence joins TRBV27 and TRBJ1-4; D might be TRBD1 (5 bases). What was sequenced was PBMCs. This receptor was obtained from a woman aged 18-30 years in good health and CMV-seropositive. This CDR3 is CASSLAGSNEKLFF. The CDR3 DNA reads as TGTGCCAGCAGTTTAGCAGGGTCGAATGAAAAACTGTTTTTT.